Shown below are 14 T cell receptor beta chains from a single sample sequenced in a study of blood T cell repertoires in COVID-19. Using immunoSEQ multiplex PCR, the repertoire was profiled, and TCRdb retains in-frame clones only, with some absent. The sample shows 290,000 or so clones, roughly 86% of them seen only once. Sequences were obtained from peripheral blood. Receptor source: a man aged 65 to 79 with acute or convalescent COVID-19.

This chain links TRBV9 with TRBJ2-7, with a possible D match to TRBD2 (5 bases). Germline lookup yields CDR1 SGDLS and CDR2 YYNGEE. The CDR3 sequence is 15 residues long. V was shortened by 0 bases and J by 0 bases, with 10 bases between the two germline ends. The DNA of the CDR3 is TGTGCCAGCAGCGTAGGAGAGGGAAGCTCCTACGAGCAGTACTTC. Translation: CASSVGEGSSYEQYF.

The rearrangement joins TRBV9 to TRBJ1-2, with 7 bases matching TRBD1. The CDR3 spans 16 residues. Germline loops: CDR1 SGDLS, CDR2 YYNGEE. The V and J ends lost 3 bases and 4 bases, in that order; junction bases with no gene match: 12. CDR3 sequence reads: CASSAWNEGAGYGYTF. In nucleotides, the CDR3 is TGTGCCAGCAGCGCCTGGAATGAGGGGGCCGGCTATGGCTACACCTTC.

The chain uses TRBV15 and TRBJ1-1; D is unclear. V was cut by 0 bases and J by 1 base, with 9 bases left in between. The CDR3 is 15 amino acids. Per the germline V gene, CDR1 is LNHNV and CDR2 is YYDKDF (reference sequence). This CDR3 reads CATSRDLVPNTEAFF. The CDR3 bases are TGTGCCACCAGCAGAGATCTAGTCCCGAACACTGAAGCTTTCTTT.

The genes are TRBV2 and TRBJ1-2; D unresolved. This CDR3 has 12 amino acids. V was pared by 1 base and J by 8 bases, with 8 bases between. Germline V CDR1 and CDR2: SNHLY, FYNNEI. The CDR3 loop reads CASSEGEKGYTF. The CDR3 DNA sequence: TGTGCCAGCAGTGAAGGTGAGAAGGGCTACACCTTC. Filled out from reference TRBV2 and TRBJ1-2, the complete variable domain reads EPEVTQTPSHQVTQMGQEVILRCVPISNHLYFYWYRQILGQKVEFLVSFYNNEISEKSEIFDDQFSVERPDGSNFTLKIRSTKLEDSAMYFCASSEGEKGYTFGSGTRLTVV.

V gene TRBV27 combines with J gene TRBJ1-5; D not certain. The CDR3 is 16 residues long. Germline assignment: CDR1 MNHEY and CDR2 SMNVEV (reference sequence). V was clipped by 6 bases and J by 5 bases, with 20 bases between them. The CDR3 loop reads CASRLISTRIDQPQHF. DNA for the CDR3: TGTGCCAGCAGGTTAATTTCGACACGGATCGATCAGCCCCAGCATTTT.

This clone has just one count. This rearrangement joins TRBV28 to TRBJ1-5, with D unresolved. The V end was cut by 7 bases, the J end by 5 bases, with 9 bases between. The CDR3 covers 12 residues. Per germline, CDR1 MDHEN and CDR2 SYDVKM. The DNA of the CDR3 is TGTGCCAGCACCACGGTCCATCAGCCCCAGCATTTT. This sequence encodes CASTTVHQPQHF.

About this clone itself: At one end the junction does not follow the germline gene, possibly because of a read error. This chain connects TRBV4-3 to TRBJ1-6; D not certain. Germline V CDR1 and CDR2: LGHNA, YSLEER. This CDR3 region has 16 residues. The CDR3 nucleotides read TGCGCCAGCAGCCAAGACGAGGGTTCCTCTAATTCACCCCTCCACTTT. This codes for CASSQDEGSSNSPLHF.

The rearrangement links TRBV5-6 to TRBJ1-2, with D maybe TRBD1 (6 bases). CDR3 length: 14 residues. The V and J ends lost 2 bases and 4 bases respectively, with 12 bases between them. Germline V CDR1 and CDR2: SGHDT, YYEEEE. CDR3 in amino acids: CASSFQGRAYGYTF. The CDR3 nucleotides read TGTGCCAGCAGCTTCCAGGGGCGCGCCTATGGCTACACCTTC. Full variable domain (missing parts from reference TRBV5-6 and TRBJ1-2): DAGVTQSPTHLIKTRGQQVTLRCSPKSGHDTVSWYQQALGQGPQFIFQYYEEEERQRGNFPDRFSGHQFPNYSSELNVNALLLGDSALYLCASSFQGRAYGYTFGSGTRLTVV.

This chain links TRBV30 with TRBJ2-3; TRBD2 matches 8 bases. CDR1 is GTSNPN, CDR2 SVGIG, per germline (reference sequence). After removal of 3 bases from V and 3 bases from J, the junction contained 2 bases not matched to a gene. This CDR3 contains 13 residues. The CDR3 DNA reads as TGTGCCTGGAGACTAGCGGTAACAGATACGCAGTATTTT. It specifies CAWRLAVTDTQYF.

This clone has only a few counts. The rearrangement uses TRBV7-9 and TRBJ2-2; no clear D. CDR3 length: 15 amino acids. Germline values: CDR1 SEHNR, CDR2 FQNEAQ (reference sequence). V was pared by 0 bases and J by 1 base, with 6 bases between. The CDR3 loop is CASSLASGNTGELFF. The DNA of the CDR3 is TGTGCCAGCAGCTTAGCGTCCGGGAACACCGGGGAGCTGTTTTTT. Using reference TRBV7-9 and TRBJ2-2 for the parts outside the CDR3, the full variable domain is DTGVSQNPRHKITKRGQNVTFRCDPISEHNRLYWYRQTLGQGPEFLTYFQNEAQLEKSRLLSDRFSAERPKGSFSTLEIQRTEQGDSAMYLCASSLASGNTGELFFGEGSRLTVL.

CDR3 sequence: CAISESNLAGEQFF. As DNA, the CDR3 is TGTGCCATCAGTGAGTCGAATCTAGCGGGTGAGCAGTTCTTC. The chain has TRBV10-3 and TRBJ2-1; 8 nucleotides match TRBD2. With 0 bases clipped from V and 9 bases from J, the junction kept 4 bases outside the gene matches. Germline-derived CDR1 and CDR2 are ENHRY and SYGVKD. The CDR3 length is 14 residues.

The gene calls are TRBV28 and TRBJ2-7, with 9 nucleotides matching TRBD2. The CDR3 extends over 15 amino acids. The V gene end was trimmed by 4 bases and the J gene end by 1 base; junction bases not matched to a gene: 5. From germline, CDR1 is MDHEN and CDR2 SYDVKM. The CDR3 loop is CASSSLAGASYEQYF. The CDR3 DNA reads TGTGCCAGCAGTTCCTTAGCGGGAGCGTCCTACGAGCAGTACTTC.

This clone is a singleton in its sample. The chain couples TRBV27 to TRBJ2-4; D possibly corresponds to TRBD2 (6 bases). Germline assignment: CDR1 MNHEY and CDR2 SMNVEV (reference sequence). Trimming removed 8 bases from V and 2 bases from J, with 19 bases in between. The CDR3 covers 16 residues. CDR3 loop: CASQKRASDPKNIQYF. The CDR3 nucleotides are TGTGCCAGCCAGAAGCGGGCTAGCGACCCCAAAAACATTCAGTACTTC.

V is TRBV6-5 and J is TRBJ1-2; 9 bases agree with TRBD1. V lost 2 bases and J lost 8; bases outside the gene matches: 12. CDR1 MNHEY and CDR2 SVGAGI come from the germline V gene. The CDR3 length is 16 residues. This CDR3 is CASSYRGQGSVGGYTF. The CDR3 DNA follows: TGTGCCAGCAGTTACCGAGGACAGGGGAGCGTAGGAGGCTACACCTTC.